This T cell receptor beta chain was recovered during a study of CD8+CD57+ T cells in acquired aplastic anemia. Trimming at V came to 3 bases and at J to 3 bases, leaving 6 bases not matched to a gene. The V gene's germline CDR1 is SGHRS and CDR2 YFSETQ. CDR3 length: 15 amino acids. Sequencing was done on patients that had shown CD8+CD57+ cell expansion by flow cytometry. As to this clonotype: Antigen specificity is unknown.

According to the study, genomic DNA was the template for TCR beta VDJ and CDR3 profiling. TCRdb analysed the reads with MiXCR anew, one entry per CDR3 protein. The repertoire holds about 170,000 distinct CDR3 sequences, with 40% to 55% as singletons. Notes on the study in general: Controls did not differ significantly from patients in CD8+ Simpson's diversity.

The V and J genes are TRBV5-1 and TRBJ2-7, with 10 bases that match TRBD1. The TCR sequence derives from a human donor with aplastic anemia. Material: sorted CD4+, CD8+, or CD8+CD57+ T cells (not recorded which) from PBMCs. The CDR3 region has the DNA TGCGCCAGCAGCTCCGGACAGGGGGAGAGCTACGAGCAGTACTTC. It yields the protein CASSSGQGESYEQYF.